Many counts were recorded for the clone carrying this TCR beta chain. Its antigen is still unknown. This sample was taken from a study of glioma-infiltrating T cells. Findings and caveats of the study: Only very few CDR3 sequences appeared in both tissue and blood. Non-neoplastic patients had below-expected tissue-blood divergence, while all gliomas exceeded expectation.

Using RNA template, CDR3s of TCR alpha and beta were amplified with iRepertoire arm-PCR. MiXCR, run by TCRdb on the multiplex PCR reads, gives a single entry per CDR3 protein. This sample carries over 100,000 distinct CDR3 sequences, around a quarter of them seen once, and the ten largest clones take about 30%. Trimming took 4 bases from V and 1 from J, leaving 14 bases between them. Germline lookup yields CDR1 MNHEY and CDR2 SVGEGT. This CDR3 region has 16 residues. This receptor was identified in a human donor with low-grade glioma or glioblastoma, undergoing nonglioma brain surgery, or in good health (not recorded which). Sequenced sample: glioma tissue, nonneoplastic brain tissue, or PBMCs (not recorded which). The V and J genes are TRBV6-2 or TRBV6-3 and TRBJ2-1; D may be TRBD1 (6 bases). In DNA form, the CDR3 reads TGTGCCAGCAGTTTAGCCGGGACACGGTCCTACAATGAGCAGTTCTTC. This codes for CASSLAGTRSYNEQFF.